This T cell receptor (beta chain) is drawn from a study of cytomegalovirus exposure and HLA in healthy donors. Study-level background: A previous analysis identified 117 million unique TCR beta sequences derived from 180 million or so T cells. Drawn from HLA-typed donors, 80 million to 100 million unique TCRs were held in an early data release. Study-level results: As a later analysis showed, several of the most significant clusters appeared to be linked to common viral pathogens.

The table lists this clone with a few counts. The antigen is undetermined. At the time of sampling, donors were nominally healthy, though unrecorded immune exposures were likely. A multiplex PCR was run with 60 Vbeta primers and 13 Jbeta primers. Assay: immunoSEQ multiplex PCR; the TCRdb copy retains only in-frame clones and omits some. The sample yields some 96,000 clones, 64% seen once. CDR3 length equals 15 residues. V was pared by 3 bases and J by 8 bases, with 7 bases of the junction left unmatched. Germline CDR1 is MRHNA and CDR2 is SNTAGT. The chain uses TRBV6-4 and TRBJ2-1; 10 positions agree with TRBD2. The receptor was isolated from a man aged 55 to 70 in good health and CMV-seronegative. The sequenced sample was PBMCs. The chain's CDR3 is CASSEMASGSHEQFF. For the CDR3, the DNA is TGTGCCAGCAGTGAGATGGCTAGCGGGAGTCATGAGCAGTTCTTC.